This section outlines one T cell receptor beta chain sequence together with its context. These data originate in a study of T cell repertoires in cytomegalovirus infection. Using its own MiXCR run on the reads, TCRdb lists one record per CDR3 protein. Of 97,000 or so distinct CDR3 sequences listed, about 17% are singletons. CDR3 length: 13 residues. The V and J ends lost 5 bases and 2 bases respectively, with 8 bases between them. Germline V gives CDR1 SGHTA, CDR2 FQGNSA. Sequenced: PBMCs. The chain carries TRBV7-2 and TRBJ2-3, with D maybe TRBD2 (5 bases). The receptor's source is a human donor in good health (CMV status not recorded). Some clones in this sample may be carry-over from other donors' samples. The CDR3: CASSPGVTDTQYF. The CDR3 DNA sequence: TGTGCCAGCAGCCCCGGGGTCACAGATACGCAGTATTTT. The whole variable domain, filled in from reference TRBV7-2 and TRBJ2-3, reads GAGVSQSPSNKVTEKGKDVELRCDPISGHTALYWYRQSLGQGLEFLIYFQGNSAPDKSGLPSDRFSAERTGGSVSTLTIQRTQQEDSAVYLCASSPGVTDTQYFGPGTRLTVL.